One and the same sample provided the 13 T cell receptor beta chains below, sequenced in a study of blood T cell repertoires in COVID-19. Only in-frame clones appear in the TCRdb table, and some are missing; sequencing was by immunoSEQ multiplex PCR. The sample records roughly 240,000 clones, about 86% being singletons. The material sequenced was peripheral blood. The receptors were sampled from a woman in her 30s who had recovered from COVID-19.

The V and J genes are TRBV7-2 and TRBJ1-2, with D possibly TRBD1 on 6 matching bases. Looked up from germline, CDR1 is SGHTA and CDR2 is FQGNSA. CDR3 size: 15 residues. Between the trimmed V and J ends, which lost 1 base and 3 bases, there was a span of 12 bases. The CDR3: CASSLGGGVYYGYTF. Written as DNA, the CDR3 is TGTGCCAGCAGCTTAGGAGGGGGAGTGTACTATGGCTACACCTTC. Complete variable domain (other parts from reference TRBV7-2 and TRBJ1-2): GAGVSQSPSNKVTEKGKDVELRCDPISGHTALYWYRQSLGQGLEFLIYFQGNSAPDKSGLPSDRFSAERTGGSVSTLTIQRTQQEDSAVYLCASSLGGGVYYGYTFGSGTRLTVV.

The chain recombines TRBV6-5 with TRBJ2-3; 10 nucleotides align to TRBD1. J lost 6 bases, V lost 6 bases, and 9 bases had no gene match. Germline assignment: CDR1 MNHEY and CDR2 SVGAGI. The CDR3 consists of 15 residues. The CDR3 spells CASRTGGGGWDTQYF. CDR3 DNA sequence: TGTGCCAGCAGGACAGGGGGCGGTGGTTGGGATACGCAGTATTTT.

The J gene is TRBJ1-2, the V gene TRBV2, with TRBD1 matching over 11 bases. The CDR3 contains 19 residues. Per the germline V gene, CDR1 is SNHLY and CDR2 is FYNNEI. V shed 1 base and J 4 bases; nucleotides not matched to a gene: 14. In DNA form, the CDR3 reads TGTGCCAGCAGTGAAGACAGGTTGCCCTTGGACAGGGGGCTCTATGGCTACACCTTC. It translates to CASSEDRLPLDRGLYGYTF.

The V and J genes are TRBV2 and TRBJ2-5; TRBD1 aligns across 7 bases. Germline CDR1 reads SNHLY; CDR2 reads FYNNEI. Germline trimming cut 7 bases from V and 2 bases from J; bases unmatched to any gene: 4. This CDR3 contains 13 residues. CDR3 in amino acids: CASMRDRQETQYF. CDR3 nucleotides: TGTGCCAGCATGAGGGACAGACAAGAGACCCAGTACTTC.

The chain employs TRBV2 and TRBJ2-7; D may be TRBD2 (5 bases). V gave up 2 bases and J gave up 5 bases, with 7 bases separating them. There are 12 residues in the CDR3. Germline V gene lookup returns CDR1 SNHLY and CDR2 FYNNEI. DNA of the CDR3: TGTGCCAGCAGTGAAATTAGCGACGAGCAGTACTTC. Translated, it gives CASSEISDEQYF. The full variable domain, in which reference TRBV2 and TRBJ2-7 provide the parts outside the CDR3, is EPEVTQTPSHQVTQMGQEVILRCVPISNHLYFYWYRQILGQKVEFLVSFYNNEISEKSEIFDDQFSVERPDGSNFTLKIRSTKLEDSAMYFCASSEISDEQYFGPGTRLTVT.

CDR3 coding DNA: TGTGCCAGCCGACTCCGACAGGGCTCGAACACCGGGGAGCTGTTTTTT. Translating gives CASRLRQGSNTGELFF. This chain connects TRBV3-1 (or the pseudogene TRBV3-2) to TRBJ2-2; 7 bases are a match to TRBD1. The CDR3 runs to 16 residues. Germline assignment: CDR1 LGHDT and CDR2 YNNKEL (reference sequence). With 8 bases clipped from V and 0 bases from J, the junction kept 9 bases outside the gene matches.

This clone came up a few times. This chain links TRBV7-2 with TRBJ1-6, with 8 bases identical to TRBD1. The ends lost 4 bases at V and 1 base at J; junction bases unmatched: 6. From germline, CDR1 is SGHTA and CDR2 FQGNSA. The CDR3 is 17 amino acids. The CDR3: CASSSQGVSSYNSPLHF. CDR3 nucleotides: TGTGCCAGCAGCTCACAGGGGGTTTCGTCCTATAATTCACCCCTCCACTTT.

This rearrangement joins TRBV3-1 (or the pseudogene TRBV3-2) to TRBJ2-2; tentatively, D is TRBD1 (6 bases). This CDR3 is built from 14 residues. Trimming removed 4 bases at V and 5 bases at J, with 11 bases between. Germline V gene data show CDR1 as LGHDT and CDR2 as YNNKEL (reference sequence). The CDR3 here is CASSPTGRTGELFF. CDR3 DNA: TGTGCCAGCAGCCCTACAGGGAGAACCGGGGAGCTGTTTTTT.

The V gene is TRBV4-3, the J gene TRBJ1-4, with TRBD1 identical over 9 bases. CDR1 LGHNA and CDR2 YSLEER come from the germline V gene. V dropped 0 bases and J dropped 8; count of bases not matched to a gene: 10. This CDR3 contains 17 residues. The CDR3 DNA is TGCGCCAGCAGCCAAGAAGGTGGCGGGACAGGGCGAGAAAAACTGTTTTTT. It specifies CASSQEGGGTGREKLFF.

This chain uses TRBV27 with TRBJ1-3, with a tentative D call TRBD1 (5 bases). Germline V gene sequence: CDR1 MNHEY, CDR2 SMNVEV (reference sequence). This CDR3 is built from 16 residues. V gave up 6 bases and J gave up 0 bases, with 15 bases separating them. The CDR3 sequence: CASSPLGQISGNTIYF. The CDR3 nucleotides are TGTGCCAGCAGCCCACTGGGGCAAATCTCTGGAAACACCATATATTTT.

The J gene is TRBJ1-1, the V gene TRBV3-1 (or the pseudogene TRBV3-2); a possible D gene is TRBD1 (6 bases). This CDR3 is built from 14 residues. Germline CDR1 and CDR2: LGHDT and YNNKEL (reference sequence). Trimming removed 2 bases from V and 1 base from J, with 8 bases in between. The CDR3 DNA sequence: TGTGCCAGCAGCCAATTCAGGGGGAACACTGAAGCTTTCTTT. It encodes CASSQFRGNTEAFF.

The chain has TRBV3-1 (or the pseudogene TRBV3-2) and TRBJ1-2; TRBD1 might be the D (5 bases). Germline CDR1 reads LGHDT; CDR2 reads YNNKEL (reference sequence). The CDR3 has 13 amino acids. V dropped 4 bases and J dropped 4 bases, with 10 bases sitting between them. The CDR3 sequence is CASSRGATYGYTF. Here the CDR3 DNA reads TGTGCCAGCAGCCGTGGGGCCACCTATGGCTACACCTTC.

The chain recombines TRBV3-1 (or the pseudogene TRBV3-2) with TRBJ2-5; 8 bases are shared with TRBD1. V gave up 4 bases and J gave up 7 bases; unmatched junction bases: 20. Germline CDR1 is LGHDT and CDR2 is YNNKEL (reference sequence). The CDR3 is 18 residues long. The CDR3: CASSPRQGRRPLFGTQYF. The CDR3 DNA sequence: TGTGCCAGCAGCCCCCGACAGGGGAGAAGACCCCTCTTCGGGACCCAGTACTTC.